This T cell receptor (beta chain) was captured in a study of cytomegalovirus exposure and HLA in healthy donors. Study-wide background: Early released data comprised tens of millions of unique TCRs from HLA-typed donors.

A multiplex PCR was run with 60 Vbeta primers and 13 Jbeta primers. Measured with immunoSEQ multiplex PCR; TCRdb has only the in-frame clones, and not every one. The sample shows fewer than 250,000 clones, approximately 78% of them seen only once. It was healthy bone marrow donors who served as donors. Sequencing used PBMCs. This TCR was recovered from a man aged 30-40 years in good health and CMV-seronegative.

CDR3 residues: CASSKNSYNEQFF. CDR3 nucleotide sequence: TGTGCCAGCAGTAAAAATAGTTACAATGAGCAGTTCTTC. This rearrangement joins TRBV5-4 to TRBJ2-1; D not resolved. The length of the CDR3 is 13 residues. V was trimmed by 5 bases and J by 4 bases, leaving 10 bases between them. The V gene's germline CDR1 is SGHNT and CDR2 YYREEE (reference sequence).